Listed here is a single TCR beta chain. What it recognizes is unknown. The sample is drawn from a study of cytomegalovirus exposure and HLA in healthy donors. Assay used: immunoSEQ multiplex PCR; TCRdb lists only in-frame clones, some missing. In the table there are about 250,000 clones, just under 90% of which are singletons. Broader study findings: The study put some 150 TCR beta chains on its list as cytomegalovirus-associated. Rare TCR sequences predominated, though certain public TCRs were found in many donors.

V gave up 5 bases and J gave up 2 bases, with 6 bases separating them. The CDR3 extends over 12 amino acids. The germline CDR1 and CDR2 sequences are SGHTA and FQGNSA. Sequencing used PBMCs. The sequence derives from a young man in good health and CMV-seronegative. The chain couples TRBV7-2 to TRBJ2-5, with D uncertain. The DNA of the CDR3 is TGTGCCAGCAGCATACATCAAGAGACCCAGTACTTC. This codes for CASSIHQETQYF.